The 8 T cell receptor beta chains listed next were all sequenced from one sample in a study of metastatic and nonmetastatic thyroid tumors. Thyroid surgery had not been preceded by any treatment in any patient. TCRdb reprocessed the PCR reads using MiXCR. In the table there are 6,000 to 8,000 clones, about 31% of which are singletons. Sequencing was carried out using tumor tissue. The receptors were sampled from a female donor with papillary thyroid cancer or a benign thyroid nodule (not recorded which). Some clones in this sample may be carry-over from other donors' samples.

Comments on this clone: A much larger clone sits a single nucleotide away, making a read error possible. The chain joins TRBV5-1 to TRBJ2-5; possible D gene TRBD2, 7 bases. The CDR3 runs to 14 residues. The V end lost 10 bases, the J end lost 5 bases, and 21 bases lay between the germline ends. Germline CDR1 SGHRS, CDR2 YFSETQ. CDR3: CAGTLGGGPETQYF. Here the CDR3 DNA reads TGCGCCGGCACTCTTGGGGGGGGCCCCGAGACCCAGTACTTC. Combining the CDR3 with reference TRBV5-1 and TRBJ2-5 gives the whole variable domain KAGVTQTPRYLIKTRGQQVTLSCSPISGHRSVSWYQQTPGQGLQFLFEYFSETQRNKGNFPGRFSGRQFSNSRSEMNVSTLELGDSALYLCAGTLGGGPETQYFGPGTRLLVL.

This chain links TRBV13 with TRBJ2-7, with D unclear. Trimming removed 0 bases at V and 0 bases at J, with 9 bases between. Germline V gene sequence: CDR1 PRHDT, CDR2 FYEKMQ (reference sequence). The CDR3 has 15 residues. The DNA of the CDR3 is TGTGCCAGCAGCTTAGGCACGAGGAGCTCCTACGAGCAGTACTTC. Its translation is CASSLGTRSSYEQYF.

The chain employs TRBV4-1 and TRBJ1-5; weak D call: TRBD1 (6 bases). The V gene lost 0 bases and the J gene lost 2 bases, with 8 bases spanning the gap. Germline CDR1 MGHRA, CDR2 YSYEKL. The CDR3 runs to 15 residues. Here the CDR3 reads CASSQERQGNQPQHF. CDR3 coding DNA: TGCGCCAGCAGCCAAGAAAGACAGGGCAATCAGCCCCAGCATTTT.

V is TRBV18 and J is TRBJ2-7, with 7 bases lining up with TRBD1. This CDR3 comprises 15 residues. Trimming cost V 3 bases and J 1 base; bases outside gene matches: 6. CDR1 KGHSH and CDR2 LQKENI come from the germline V gene. The CDR3 spells CASSPSRDRSYEQYF. In DNA form, the CDR3 reads TGTGCCAGCTCACCTAGCCGGGACAGATCCTACGAGCAGTACTTC.

By sample share, this clone is medium-sized (0.01 to 0.1%). V is TRBV20-1 and J is TRBJ2-7, with TRBD1 matching over 8 bases. Germline CDR1 DFQATT, CDR2 SNEGSKA (reference sequence). The V and J ends lost 5 bases and 4 bases, in that order; junction bases with no gene match: 10. The CDR3 loop spans 14 amino acids. CDR3 sequence: CSAVIPGGAYEQYF. DNA of the CDR3: TGCAGTGCTGTGATTCCAGGGGGCGCGTACGAGCAGTACTTC.

This clone was counted ten times or more. The V and J genes are TRBV7-6 and TRBJ2-3; maybe TRBD1 (5 bases). The CDR3 covers 13 residues. Germline V gene sequence: CDR1 SGHVS, CDR2 FNYEAQ. The V gene lost 6 bases and the J gene lost 3 bases, with 10 bases spanning the gap. The CDR3 nucleotides read TGTGCCAGCAGTCAGGGTCGGACAGATACGCAGTATTTT. Translated, it gives CASSQGRTDTQYF. Looking up the rest from reference TRBV7-6 and TRBJ2-3 gives the full variable domain: GAGVSQSPRYKVTKRGQDVALRCDPISGHVSLYWYRQALGQGPEFLTYFNYEAQQDKSGLPNDRFSAERPEGSISTLTIQRTEQRDSAMYRCASSQGRTDTQYFGPGTRLTVL.

This clone was detected only a few times. The CDR3 region has the DNA TGTGCCAGCGGCGTCACGACTAGCGGGACTTACGAGCAGTACTTC. Translation: CASGVTTSGTYEQYF. The chain carries TRBV6-1 and TRBJ2-7; 11 bases match TRBD2. Trimming cost V 8 bases and J 4 bases; bases outside gene matches: 10. The length of the CDR3 is 15 residues. Looked up from germline, CDR1 is MNHNS and CDR2 is SASEGT.

The V call is TRBV20-1, the J call TRBJ1-1; TRBD1 matches 9 bases. This CDR3 contains 13 residues. V trimming: 4 bases; J trimming: 5 bases; junction bases outside the gene matches: 5. Germline V gene sequence: CDR1 DFQATT, CDR2 SNEGSKA (reference sequence). The CDR3 bases are TGCAGTGCTATCCCCGGGACAGGGACTGAAGCTTTCTTT. It is translated as CSAIPGTGTEAFF.